This note documents a single T cell receptor (beta chain) sequence. The data were obtained in a study of OX40 agonist ivuxolimab in advanced cancers. Data came from immunoSEQ multiplex PCR; TCRdb stores just in-frame clones and leaves some out. This sample has about 49,000 clones, with around 84% found just once. CDR1 and CDR2 from the germline V gene are LNHDA and SQIVND (reference sequence). V gave up 7 bases and J gave up 3 bases, with 12 bases separating them. This CDR3 comprises 13 residues. The rearrangement links TRBV19 to TRBJ1-2; D perhaps matches TRBD1 (5 bases). The clonotype was recovered from an adult with an advanced solid tumor such as melanoma, head and neck, liver or kidney cancer. The specimen was CD4+ or CD8+ T cells sorted from blood, collected in a trial of the OX40 agonist ivuxolimab. CDR3 region: CASMIGTDYGYTF. CDR3 bases: TGTGCCAGTATGATCGGGACGGACTATGGCTACACCTTC.